This T cell receptor (beta chain) was identified during a study of a mutant IDH1 vaccine in newly diagnosed glioma. At the level of the study: Males made up about 60% and females about 38% of treated patients, whose mean age was roughly 40 years. Pretreatment consisted of radiotherapy, temozolomide, or both, with most receiving both.

About this clone itself: Its specificity is unknown.

Regarding the study as a whole: A vaccine-induced immune response developed in roughly 95% of the patients.

The data were produced by immunoSEQ multiplex PCR, yet TCRdb's version contains in-frame clones alone and is incomplete. The sample includes roughly 32,000 clones, 80% of them seen just once. Time point noted: baseline, week 1 (first vaccination visit). Treatment given: pre-vaccination baseline after standard-of-care therapy. CDR3 length: 13 amino acids. V was shortened by 3 bases and J by 8 bases, with 8 bases between the two germline ends. Germline CDR1 is LNHNV and CDR2 is YYDKDF (reference sequence). The TCR originated in a man aged 50 or older with glioma. Some clones in this sample may be carry-over from other donors' samples. The rearrangement joins TRBV15 to TRBJ1-6, with unresolved D. Specimen: peripheral blood mononuclear cells (PBMCs), collected from a glioma patient treated with radiotherapy, temozolomide or both. The CDR3 reads CATSRYPDSPLHF. DNA for the CDR3: TGTGCCACCAGCAGGTATCCGGATTCACCCCTCCACTTT.